This TCR beta chain comes out of a study of technical replicates of blood from a few donors. Sequencing used immunoSEQ multiplex PCR; TCRdb keeps in-frame clones, though not all of them. The top ten hold 0.36% of the sample, which has more than 90,000 clones, 90% to 97% seen once. The CDR3 runs to 19 residues. Unmatched junction bases numbered 14, after V lost 1 base and J lost 3 bases. The germline CDR1 and CDR2 sequences are SEHNR and FQNEAQ (reference sequence). The rearrangement joins TRBV7-9 to TRBJ1-5; 8 bases match TRBD1. The sequence was collected from a human donor in good health. The specimen was T cells isolated from PBMCs. This chain's CDR3 is CASSLGDPGQVYFNQPQHF. As DNA, the CDR3 is TGTGCCAGCAGCTTAGGAGATCCGGGACAGGTTTATTTCAATCAGCCCCAGCATTTT.